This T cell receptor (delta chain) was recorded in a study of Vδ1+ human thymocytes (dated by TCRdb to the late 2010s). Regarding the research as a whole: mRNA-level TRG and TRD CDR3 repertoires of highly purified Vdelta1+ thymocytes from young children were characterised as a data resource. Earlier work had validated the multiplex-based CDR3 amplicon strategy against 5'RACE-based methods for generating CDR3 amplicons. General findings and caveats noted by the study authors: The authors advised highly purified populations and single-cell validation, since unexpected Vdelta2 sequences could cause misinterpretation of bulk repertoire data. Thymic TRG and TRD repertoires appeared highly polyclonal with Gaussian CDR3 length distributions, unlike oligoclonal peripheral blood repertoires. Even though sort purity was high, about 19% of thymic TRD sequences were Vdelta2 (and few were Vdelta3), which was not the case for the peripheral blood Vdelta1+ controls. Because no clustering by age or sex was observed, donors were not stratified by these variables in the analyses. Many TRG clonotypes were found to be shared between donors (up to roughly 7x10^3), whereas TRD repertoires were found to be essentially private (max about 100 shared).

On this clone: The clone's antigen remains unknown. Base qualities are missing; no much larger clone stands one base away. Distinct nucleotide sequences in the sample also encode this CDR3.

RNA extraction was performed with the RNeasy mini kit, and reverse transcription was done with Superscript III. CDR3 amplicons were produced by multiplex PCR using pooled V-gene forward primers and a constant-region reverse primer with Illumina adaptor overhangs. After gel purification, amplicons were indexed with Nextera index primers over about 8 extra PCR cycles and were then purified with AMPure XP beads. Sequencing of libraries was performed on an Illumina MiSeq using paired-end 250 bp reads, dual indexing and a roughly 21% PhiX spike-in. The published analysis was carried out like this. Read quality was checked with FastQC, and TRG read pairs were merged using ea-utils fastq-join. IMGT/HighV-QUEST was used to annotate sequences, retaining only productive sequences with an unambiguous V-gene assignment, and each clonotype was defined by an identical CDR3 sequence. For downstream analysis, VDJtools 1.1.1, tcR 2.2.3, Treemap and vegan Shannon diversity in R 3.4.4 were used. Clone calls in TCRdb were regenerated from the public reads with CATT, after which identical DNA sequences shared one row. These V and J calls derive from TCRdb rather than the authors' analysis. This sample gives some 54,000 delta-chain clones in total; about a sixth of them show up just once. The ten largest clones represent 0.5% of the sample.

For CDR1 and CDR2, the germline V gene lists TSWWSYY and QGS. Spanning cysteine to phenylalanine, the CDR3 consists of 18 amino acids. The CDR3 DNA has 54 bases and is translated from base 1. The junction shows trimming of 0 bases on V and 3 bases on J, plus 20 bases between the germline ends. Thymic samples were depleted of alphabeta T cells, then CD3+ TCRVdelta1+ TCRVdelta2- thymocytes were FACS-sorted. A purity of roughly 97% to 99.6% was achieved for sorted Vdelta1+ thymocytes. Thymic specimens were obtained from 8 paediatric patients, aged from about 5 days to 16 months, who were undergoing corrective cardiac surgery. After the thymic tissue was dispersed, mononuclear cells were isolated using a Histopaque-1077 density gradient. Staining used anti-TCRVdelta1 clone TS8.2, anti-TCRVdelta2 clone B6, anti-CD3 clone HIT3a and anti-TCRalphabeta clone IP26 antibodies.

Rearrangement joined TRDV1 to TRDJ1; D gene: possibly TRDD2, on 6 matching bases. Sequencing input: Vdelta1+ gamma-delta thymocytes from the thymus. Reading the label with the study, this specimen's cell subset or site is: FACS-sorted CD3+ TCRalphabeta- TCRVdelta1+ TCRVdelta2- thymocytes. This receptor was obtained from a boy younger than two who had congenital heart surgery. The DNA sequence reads TGTGCTCTTGGGGAACTGTTGGCCTTCCCTCAGCTTGCCGATAAACTCATCTTT. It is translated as CALGELLAFPQLADKLIF.